A single sample is the source of the 13 T cell receptor beta chains below, sequenced in a study of CD8 T cells in Susac syndrome. It was with random hexamers that 0.5 to 1 ug RNA was reverse transcribed. MiXCR was run by TCRdb on the immunoSEQ multiplex PCR reads, yielding one entry per CDR3 protein. The sample yields 110,000 or so distinct CDR3 sequences, 85% to 95% seen once. Sequences were obtained from CD4+ T cells from PBMCs. These receptors all stem from a human donor with multiple sclerosis.

This chain links TRBV7-6 with TRBJ2-5; no clear D. Germline CDR1 is SGHVS and CDR2 is FNYEAQ. This CDR3 has 12 amino acids. V was pared by 1 base and J by 5 bases, with 5 bases between. The chain's CDR3 is CASSLVSETQYF. The CDR3 DNA is TGTGCCAGCAGCTTAGTTTCCGAGACCCAGTACTTC.

The chain couples TRBV7-9 to TRBJ1-2; no clear D. The CDR3 runs 15 residues. Germline V CDR1 and CDR2: SEHNR, FQNEAQ (reference sequence). Between the trimmed V and J ends, which lost 5 bases and 5 bases, there was a span of 18 bases. This CDR3 reads CASSPLDGDYYGYTF. The CDR3 coding sequence is TGTGCCAGCAGCCCCCTGGACGGCGACTATTATGGCTACACCTTC.

The chain recombines TRBV2 with TRBJ1-5; 9 bases align to TRBD1. Germline-derived CDR1 and CDR2 are SNHLY and FYNNEI. This CDR3 has 14 amino acids. V dropped 6 bases and J dropped 5; count of bases not matched to a gene: 5. This CDR3 is CASSVRQGDQPQHF. In DNA, the CDR3 is TGTGCCAGCAGCGTTCGACAGGGGGATCAGCCCCAGCATTTT. The full variable domain, in which reference TRBV2 and TRBJ1-5 provide the parts outside the CDR3, is EPEVTQTPSHQVTQMGQEVILRCVPISNHLYFYWYRQILGQKVEFLVSFYNNEISEKSEIFDDQFSVERPDGSNFTLKIRSTKLEDSAMYFCASSVRQGDQPQHFGDGTRLSIL.

This clonotype has just one count. The chain is built from TRBV5-1 and TRBJ2-3; TRBD2 is a possible D gene (5 bases). The V gene lost 4 bases and the J gene lost 1 base, with 19 bases spanning the gap. There are 17 residues in the CDR3. The germline gives CDR1 SGHRS, CDR2 YFSETQ. The chain's CDR3 is CASSHSWLATGTDTQYF. The DNA of the CDR3 is TGCGCCAGCAGCCACAGTTGGCTAGCAACGGGCACAGATACGCAGTATTTT.

This clonotype appeared a single time. This chain links TRBV4-3 with TRBJ1-4; a weak D match, TRBD1 (5 bases). V lost 3 bases and J lost 11, with 13 bases in between. CDR3 length equals 13 residues. CDR1 and CDR2 from the germline V gene are LGHNA and YSLEER. For the CDR3, the DNA is TGCGCCAGCAGCCACACTGACAGCTATAAACTGTTTTTT. It yields the protein CASSHTDSYKLFF.

The V gene is TRBV20-1, the J gene TRBJ1-3, with D possibly matching TRBD1 (6 bases). Between the trimmed V and J ends, which lost 5 bases and 0 bases, there was a span of 11 bases. This CDR3 region has 14 residues. Per germline, CDR1 DFQATT and CDR2 SNEGSKA (reference sequence). For the CDR3, the DNA is TGCAGTGCTTCTAGGACAGTCTCTGGAAACACCATATATTTT. Translated, it gives CSASRTVSGNTIYF.

This rearrangement joins TRBV7-8 to TRBJ1-1; TRBD1 might be the D (5 bases). This CDR3 region has 15 residues. The V end lost 2 bases, the J end lost 4 bases, and 14 bases lay between the germline ends. From germline, CDR1 is SGHVS and CDR2 FQNEAQ. CDR3 in DNA: TGTGCCAGCAGCTTACGCCCGACAGCGGGCACTGAAGCTTTCTTT. It translates to CASSLRPTAGTEAFF.

This chain links TRBV7-9 with TRBJ2-6; a possible D gene is TRBD2 (5 bases). This CDR3 is 17 amino acids long. V shed 10 bases and J shed 0 bases, with 19 bases lying between them. Germline V gives CDR1 SEHNR, CDR2 FQNEAQ (reference sequence). As DNA, the CDR3 is TGTGCCATCGATCATCGGACTCCCAGCTCTGGGGCCAACGTCCTGACTTTC. Its translation is CAIDHRTPSSGANVLTF.

This chain connects TRBV4-2 to TRBJ1-6; D unclear. Trimming stripped 0 bases from V and 8 bases from J, with 14 bases between. Germline lookup yields CDR1 LGHNA and CDR2 YNFKEQ. The CDR3 totals 16 residues. CDR3 bases: TGTGCCAGCAGCCAAGATCCGGAGACACTGTATTCACCCCTCCACTTT. The encoded protein is CASSQDPETLYSPLHF.

The chain uses TRBV7-9 and TRBJ2-2; D is perhaps TRBD1 (5 bases). V was shortened by 8 bases and J by 0 bases, with 13 bases between the two germline ends. CDR1 and CDR2 (germline): SEHNR, FQNEAQ (reference sequence). The CDR3 contains 15 residues. CDR3 sequence reads: CASPRETANTGELFF. The CDR3 nucleotides are TGTGCCAGCCCCAGAGAGACAGCGAACACCGGGGAGCTGTTTTTT.

This clonotype was detected only once. The gene calls are TRBV30 and TRBJ2-7; no firm D call. Germline CDR1 is GTSNPN and CDR2 is SVGIG (reference sequence). CDR3 length equals 13 residues. The V end was cut by 3 bases, the J end by 3 bases, with 12 bases between. The CDR3 reads CAWSPDVDYEQYF. The CDR3 DNA reads as TGTGCCTGGAGCCCAGACGTAGACTACGAGCAGTACTTC.

The gene calls are TRBV6-1 and TRBJ2-2; D ambiguous. V was clipped by 5 bases and J by 1 base, with 8 bases between them. CDR3 length: 14 residues. The germline V gene encodes CDR1 MNHNS and CDR2 SASEGT. The CDR3 reads CASSSKMNTGELFF. The CDR3 DNA is TGTGCCAGCAGTTCTAAAATGAACACCGGGGAGCTGTTTTTT.

This clonotype occurred once. This chain links TRBV20-1 with TRBJ1-4, with 7 bases lining up with TRBD1. Germline CDR1 reads DFQATT; CDR2 reads SNEGSKA (reference sequence). This CDR3 region has 16 residues. V dropped 2 bases and J dropped 0; count of bases not matched to a gene: 6. CDR3 sequence reads: CSARQGGVATNEKLFF. DNA of the CDR3: TGCAGTGCTAGACAGGGGGGGGTTGCAACTAATGAAAAACTGTTTTTT.